This T cell receptor (beta chain) stems from a study of T-cell reconstitution after alpha-beta-depleted transplantation in children. Findings and limits, study-wide: Surviving recipient T cells and thymic progenitors underlay high day-60 TCRbeta diversity in some patients. Fresh T-cell production supplied most of the T-cell counts and diversity seen one year after transplant.

During its preparation, the TCRbeta library received unique molecular identifiers. From the PCR reads, TCRdb called clonotypes with MiXCR, one entry per CDR3 protein. Among some 300,000 distinct CDR3 sequences, almost 8% were seen once, and the ten largest hold approximately 9.1%. Germline CDR1 and CDR2: SGHRS and YFSETQ. The CDR3 has 12 residues. V lost 4 bases, J lost 5 bases, and 9 bases lay in between. The sample holds many counts of this clonotype. The antigen is unknown. The gene calls are TRBV5-1 and TRBJ2-5; D ambiguous. This clonotype originated in a female patient aged 2-15 years who had a stem cell transplant for Fanconi anemia, so the T cells may come from the graft donor. This specimen consisted of peripheral blood, obtained 360 days after TCRalphabeta/CD19-depleted stem cell transplant. The CDR3 is CASSRTRETQYF. Here the CDR3 DNA reads TGCGCCAGCAGCCGGACCAGGGAGACCCAGTACTTC.